A selection of T cell receptor beta chains follows, all from one sample in a study of beta chain features in type 1 diabetes. Profiling relied on immunoSEQ multiplex PCR, and the TCRdb table lists in-frame clones only, not all of them. This sample carries roughly 150,000 clones, around 8% of them seen once, and the ten largest clones take approximately 0.93%. The specimen was central memory CD4+ T cells from blood. Source of these receptors: a woman in her thirties or forties with type 1 diabetes. CDR3s include the opening cysteine and the closing phenylalanine or tryptophan. A D gene is named only where the DNA matches it firmly. Clone sizes are given selectively: once, few, many, or a class where the clone is expanded.

v_gene	abundance	d_gene	j_gene	CDR3aa
TRBV15	-	-	TRBJ1-2	CATAESTVSYGYTF
TRBV7-3	few	TRBD1	TRBJ2-7	CASSLEAGGSYEQYF
TRBV7-2	few	TRBD2	TRBJ2-7	CASSAGLAGISYEQYF
TRBV10-3	-	TRBD1	TRBJ2-7	CAISVQGDDEQYF
TRBV6-5	-	TRBD1	TRBJ1-1	CASSYNQGARAFF
TRBV7-2	few	TRBD2	TRBJ2-3	CASSSPSGRRGRATDTQYF
TRBV7-9	few	-	TRBJ2-2	CASSTGGGTHDTGELFF
TRBV27	few	TRBD2	TRBJ2-2	CASSLSSGGTGELFF
TRBV18	many	-	TRBJ2-5	CASSPPQQETQYF
TRBV5-1	few	-	TRBJ2-5	CASSGALGKTQYF
TRBV29-1	-	TRBD1	TRBJ1-1	CSVMVGTVNTEAFF
TRBV6-6	-	TRBD1	TRBJ1-1	CASSRTGGYRTEAFF
TRBV7-9	-	TRBD2	TRBJ2-4	CASSLAGTGGDIQYF